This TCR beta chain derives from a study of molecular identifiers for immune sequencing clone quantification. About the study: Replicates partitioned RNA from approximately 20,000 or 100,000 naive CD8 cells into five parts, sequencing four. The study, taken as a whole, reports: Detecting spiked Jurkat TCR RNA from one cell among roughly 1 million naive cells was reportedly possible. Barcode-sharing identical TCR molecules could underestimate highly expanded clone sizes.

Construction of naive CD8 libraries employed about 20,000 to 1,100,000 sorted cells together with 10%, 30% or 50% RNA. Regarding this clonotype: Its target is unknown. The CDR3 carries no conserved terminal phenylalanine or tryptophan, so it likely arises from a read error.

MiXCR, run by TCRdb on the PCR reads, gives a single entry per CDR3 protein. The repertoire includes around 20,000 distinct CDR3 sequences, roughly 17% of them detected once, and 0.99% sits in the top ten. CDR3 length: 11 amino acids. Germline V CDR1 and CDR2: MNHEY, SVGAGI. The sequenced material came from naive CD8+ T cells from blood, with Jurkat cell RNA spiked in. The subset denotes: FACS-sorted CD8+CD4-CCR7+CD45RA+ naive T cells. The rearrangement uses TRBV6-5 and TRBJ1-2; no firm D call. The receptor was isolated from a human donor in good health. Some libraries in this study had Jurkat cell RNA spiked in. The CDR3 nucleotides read TGTGCCTGCAGTTCAAGCTATGGCTACACCCTC. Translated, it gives CACSSSYGYTL.